This TCR beta chain was sequenced for a study of blood T cell repertoires in COVID-19. Trimming shortened V by 3 bases and J by 7 bases, and 10 bases separated the two germline ends. Germline-derived CDR1 and CDR2 are GTSNPN and SVGIG (reference sequence). This CDR3 has 13 amino acids. The table came from immunoSEQ multiplex PCR; TCRdb's copy has only in-frame clones and leaves some out. The repertoire includes nearly 50,000 clones, more than 75% of them detected once, and 5.5% to 7% sits in the top ten. Sequences were obtained from peripheral blood. This receptor was obtained from a woman between 55 and 75 years old with acute or convalescent COVID-19. The chain joins TRBV30 to TRBJ1-6; the D is unclear. The CDR3 is CAWSRENNSPLHF. In DNA, the CDR3 is TGTGCCTGGAGCCGGGAGAACAATTCACCCCTCCACTTT.